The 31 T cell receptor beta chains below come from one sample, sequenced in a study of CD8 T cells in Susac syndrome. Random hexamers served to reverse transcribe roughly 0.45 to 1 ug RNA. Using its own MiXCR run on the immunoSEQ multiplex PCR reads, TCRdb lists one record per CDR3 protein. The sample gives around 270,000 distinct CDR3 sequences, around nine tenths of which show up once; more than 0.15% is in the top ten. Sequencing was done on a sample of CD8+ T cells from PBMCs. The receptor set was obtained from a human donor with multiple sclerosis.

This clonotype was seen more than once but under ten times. The DNA of the CDR3 is TGCGCCAGCAGCCCCCGGGACAGGGGAGGAGGGCAAGAGACCCAGTACTTC. It is translated as CASSPRDRGGGQETQYF. The V call is TRBV4-1, the J call TRBJ2-5, with 10 bases identical to TRBD1. CDR3 length: 17 amino acids. V trimming: 4 bases; J trimming: 2 bases; junction bases outside the gene matches: 10. The V gene's germline CDR1 is MGHRA and CDR2 YSYEKL.

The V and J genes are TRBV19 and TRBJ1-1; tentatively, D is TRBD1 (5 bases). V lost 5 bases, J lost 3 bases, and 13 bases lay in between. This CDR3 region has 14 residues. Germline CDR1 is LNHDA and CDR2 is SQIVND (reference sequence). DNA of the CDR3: TGTGCCAGTAGTGCCGGGACTGCCTACACTGAAGCTTTCTTT. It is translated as CASSAGTAYTEAFF.

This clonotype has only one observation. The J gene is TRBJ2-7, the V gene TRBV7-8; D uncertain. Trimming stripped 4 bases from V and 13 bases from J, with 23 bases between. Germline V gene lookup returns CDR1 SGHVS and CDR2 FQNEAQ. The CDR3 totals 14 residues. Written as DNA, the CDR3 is TGTGCCAGCAGCTCGACGGCGATATCGAGCCTGCAATACTTC. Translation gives CASSSTAISSLQYF. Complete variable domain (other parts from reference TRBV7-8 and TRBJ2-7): GAGVSQSPRYKVAKRGQDVALRCDPISGHVSLFWYQQALGQGPEFLTYFQNEAQLDKSGLPSDRFFAERPEGSVSTLKIQRTQQEDSAVYLCASSSTAISSLQYFGPGTRLTVT.

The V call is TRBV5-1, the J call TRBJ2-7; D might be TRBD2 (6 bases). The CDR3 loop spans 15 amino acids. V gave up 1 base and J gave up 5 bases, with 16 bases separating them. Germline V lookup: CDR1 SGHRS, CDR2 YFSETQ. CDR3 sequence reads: CASSLRGAHYHEQYF. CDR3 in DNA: TGCGCCAGCAGCTTGCGCGGGGCTCATTACCACGAGCAGTACTTC.

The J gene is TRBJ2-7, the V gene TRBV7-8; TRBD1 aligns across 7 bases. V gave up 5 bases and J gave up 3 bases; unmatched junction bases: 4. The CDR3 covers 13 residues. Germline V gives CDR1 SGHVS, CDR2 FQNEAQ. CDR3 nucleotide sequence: TGTGCCAGCAGCATGGGACAGATCTACGAGCAGTACTTC. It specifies CASSMGQIYEQYF.

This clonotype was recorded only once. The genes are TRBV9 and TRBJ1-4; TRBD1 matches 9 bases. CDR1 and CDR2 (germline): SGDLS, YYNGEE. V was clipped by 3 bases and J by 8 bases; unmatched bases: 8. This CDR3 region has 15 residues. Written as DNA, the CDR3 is TGTGCCAGCAGCGACGGGACAGGGAGTTCGGAAAAACTGTTTTTT. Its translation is CASSDGTGSSEKLFF.

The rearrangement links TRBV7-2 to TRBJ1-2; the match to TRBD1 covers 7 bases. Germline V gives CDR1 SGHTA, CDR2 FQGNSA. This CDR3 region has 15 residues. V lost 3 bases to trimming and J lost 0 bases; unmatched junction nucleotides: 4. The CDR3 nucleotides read TGTGCCAGCAGCTTGGAAGGGACAGCTAACTATGGCTACACCTTC. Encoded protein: CASSLEGTANYGYTF. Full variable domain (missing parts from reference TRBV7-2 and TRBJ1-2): GAGVSQSPSNKVTEKGKDVELRCDPISGHTALYWYRQSLGQGLEFLIYFQGNSAPDKSGLPSDRFSAERTGGSVSTLTIQRTQQEDSAVYLCASSLEGTANYGYTFGSGTRLTVV.

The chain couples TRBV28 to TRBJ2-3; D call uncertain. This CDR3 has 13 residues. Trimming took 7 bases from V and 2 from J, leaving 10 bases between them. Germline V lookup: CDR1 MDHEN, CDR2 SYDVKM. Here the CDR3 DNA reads TGTGCCAGCAACTTTTTTGTCACAGATACGCAGTATTTT. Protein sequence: CASNFFVTDTQYF.

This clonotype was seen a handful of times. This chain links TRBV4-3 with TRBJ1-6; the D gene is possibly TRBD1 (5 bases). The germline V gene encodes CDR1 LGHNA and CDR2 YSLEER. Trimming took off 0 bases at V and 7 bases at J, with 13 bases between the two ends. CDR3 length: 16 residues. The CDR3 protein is CASSQDRPGRNSPLHF. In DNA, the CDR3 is TGCGCCAGCAGCCAAGATCGTCCAGGGCGGAATTCACCCCTCCACTTT.

The DNA of the CDR3 is TGCGCCAGCAGCGGGACTCTCTACGAGCAGTACTTC. Translation: CASSGTLYEQYF. The rearrangement links TRBV5-1 to TRBJ2-7; possible D gene TRBD2, 6 bases. Trimming cost V 4 bases and J 3 bases, with 8 bases left between them. CDR3 length: 12 amino acids. Germline V CDR1 and CDR2: SGHRS, YFSETQ.

The chain's CDR3 is CASSYSTPAGGSYGYTF. Written as DNA, the CDR3 is TGTGCCAGCAGTTACTCGACTCCTGCGGGGGGCTCCTATGGCTACACCTTC. This chain links TRBV6-5 with TRBJ1-2, with a tentative D call TRBD1 (6 bases). The CDR3 totals 17 residues. Trimming cost V 0 bases and J 4 bases, with 18 bases left between them. Germline CDR1 MNHEY, CDR2 SVGAGI.

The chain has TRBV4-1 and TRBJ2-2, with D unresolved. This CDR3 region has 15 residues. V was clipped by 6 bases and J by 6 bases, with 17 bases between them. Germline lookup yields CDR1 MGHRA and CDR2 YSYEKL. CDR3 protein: CASSQSEGSPGELFF. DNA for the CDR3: TGCGCCAGCAGTCAAAGTGAAGGATCCCCCGGGGAGCTGTTTTTT.

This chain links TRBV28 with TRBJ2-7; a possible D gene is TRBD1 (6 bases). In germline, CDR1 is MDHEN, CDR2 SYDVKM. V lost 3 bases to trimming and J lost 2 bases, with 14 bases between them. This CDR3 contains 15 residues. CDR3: CASSLPTGITYEQYF. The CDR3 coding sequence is TGTGCCAGCAGTTTGCCCACAGGGATTACCTACGAGCAGTACTTC. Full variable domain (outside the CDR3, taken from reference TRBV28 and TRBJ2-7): DVKVTQSSRYLVKRTGEKVFLECVQDMDHENMFWYRQDPGLGLRLIYFSYDVKMKEKGDIPEGYSVSREKKERFSLILESASTNQTSMYLCASSLPTGITYEQYFGPGTRLTVT.

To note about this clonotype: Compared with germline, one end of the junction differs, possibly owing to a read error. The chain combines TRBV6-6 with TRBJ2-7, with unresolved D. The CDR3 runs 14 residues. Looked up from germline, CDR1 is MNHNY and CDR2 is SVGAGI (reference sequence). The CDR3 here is CASSYGRRSYEQYF. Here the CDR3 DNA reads TGCGCCAGCAGTTACGGGCGCCGCTCCTACGAGCAGTACTTC.

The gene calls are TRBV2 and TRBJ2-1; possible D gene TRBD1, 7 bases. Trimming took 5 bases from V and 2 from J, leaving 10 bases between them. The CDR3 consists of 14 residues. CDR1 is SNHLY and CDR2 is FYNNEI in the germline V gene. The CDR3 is CASSTGEAYNEQFF. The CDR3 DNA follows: TGTGCCAGCAGTACAGGGGAGGCCTACAATGAGCAGTTCTTC.

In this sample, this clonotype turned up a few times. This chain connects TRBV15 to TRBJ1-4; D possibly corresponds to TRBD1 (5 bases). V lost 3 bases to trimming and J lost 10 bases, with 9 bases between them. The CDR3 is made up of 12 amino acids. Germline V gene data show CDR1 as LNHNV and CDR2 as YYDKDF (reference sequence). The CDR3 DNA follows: TGTGCCACCAGCAGCGGGAGGGGAAAACTGTTTTTT. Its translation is CATSSGRGKLFF.

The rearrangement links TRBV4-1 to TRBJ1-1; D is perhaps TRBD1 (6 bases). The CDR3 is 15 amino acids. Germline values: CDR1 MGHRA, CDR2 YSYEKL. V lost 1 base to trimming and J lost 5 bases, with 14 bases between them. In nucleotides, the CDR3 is TGCGCCAGCAGCCAAGGTCCTGGGGGGCCAACTGAAGCTTTCTTT. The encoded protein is CASSQGPGGPTEAFF.

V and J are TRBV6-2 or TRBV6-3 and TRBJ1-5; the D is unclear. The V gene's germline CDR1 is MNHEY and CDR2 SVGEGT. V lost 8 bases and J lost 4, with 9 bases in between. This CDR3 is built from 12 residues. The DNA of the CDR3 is TGTGCCAGCGGCCCGACGAATCAGCCCCAGCATTTT. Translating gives CASGPTNQPQHF.

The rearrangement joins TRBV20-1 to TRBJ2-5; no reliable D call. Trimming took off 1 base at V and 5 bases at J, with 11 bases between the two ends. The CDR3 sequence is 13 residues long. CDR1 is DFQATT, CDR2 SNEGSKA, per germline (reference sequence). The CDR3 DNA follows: TGCAGTGCTAGAGTAGGGTTTCGCGAGACCCAGTACTTC. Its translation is CSARVGFRETQYF.

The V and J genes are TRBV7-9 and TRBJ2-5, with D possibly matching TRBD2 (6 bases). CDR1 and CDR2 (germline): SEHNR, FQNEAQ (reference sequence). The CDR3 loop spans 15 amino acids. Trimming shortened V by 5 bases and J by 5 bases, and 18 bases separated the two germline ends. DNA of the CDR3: TGTGCCAGCAGCCCCTTGGAGGGGCAATGGGAGACCCAGTACTTC. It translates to CASSPLEGQWETQYF.

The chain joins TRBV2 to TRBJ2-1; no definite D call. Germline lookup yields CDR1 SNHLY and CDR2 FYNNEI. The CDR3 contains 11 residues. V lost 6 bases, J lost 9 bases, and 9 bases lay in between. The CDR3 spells CASRGSSEQFF. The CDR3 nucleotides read TGTGCCAGCAGAGGGTCTAGTGAGCAGTTCTTC.

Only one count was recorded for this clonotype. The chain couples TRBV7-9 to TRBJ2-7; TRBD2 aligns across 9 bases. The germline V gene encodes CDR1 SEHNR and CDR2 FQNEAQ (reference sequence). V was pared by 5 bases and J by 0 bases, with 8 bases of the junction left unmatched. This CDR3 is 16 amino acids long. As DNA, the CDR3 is TGTGCCAGCAGCCCTGTCCTAGCGGGGCCCTCCTACGAGCAGTACTTC. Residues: CASSPVLAGPSYEQYF. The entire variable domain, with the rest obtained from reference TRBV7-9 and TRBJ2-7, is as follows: DTGVSQNPRHKITKRGQNVTFRCDPISEHNRLYWYRQTLGQGPEFLTYFQNEAQLEKSRLLSDRFSAERPKGSFSTLEIQRTEQGDSAMYLCASSPVLAGPSYEQYFGPGTRLTVT.

CDR3 DNA: TGTGCCAGCAGCTTAGGGGGACAGGGTGGAGAGACCCAGTACTTC. Encoded protein: CASSLGGQGGETQYF. The rearrangement links TRBV13 to TRBJ2-5; 9 bases line up with TRBD1. Germline CDR1 and CDR2: PRHDT and FYEKMQ (reference sequence). The V segment lost 0 bases and the J segment 4 bases; nucleotides outside the gene matches: 3. The CDR3 length is 15 residues.

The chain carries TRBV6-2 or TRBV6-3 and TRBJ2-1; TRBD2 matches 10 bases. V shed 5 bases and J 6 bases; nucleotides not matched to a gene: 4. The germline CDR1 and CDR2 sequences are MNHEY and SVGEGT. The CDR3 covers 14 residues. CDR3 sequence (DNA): TGTGCCAGCAGTCTAGCGGGAGAGTCCAATGAGCAGTTCTTC. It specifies CASSLAGESNEQFF.

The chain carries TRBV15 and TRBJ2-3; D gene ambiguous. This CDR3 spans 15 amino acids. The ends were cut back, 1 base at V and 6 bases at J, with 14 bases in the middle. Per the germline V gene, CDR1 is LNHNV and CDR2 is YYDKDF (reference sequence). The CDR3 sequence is CATSRAVGGKDTQYF. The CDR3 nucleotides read TGTGCCACCAGCAGAGCCGTAGGCGGCAAGGATACGCAGTATTTT.

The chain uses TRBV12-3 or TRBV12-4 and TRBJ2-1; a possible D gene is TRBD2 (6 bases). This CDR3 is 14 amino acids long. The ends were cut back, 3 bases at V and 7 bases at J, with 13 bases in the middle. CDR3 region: CASSFLGLPNEQFF. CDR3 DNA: TGTGCCAGCAGTTTTTTGGGACTTCCAAATGAGCAGTTCTTC.

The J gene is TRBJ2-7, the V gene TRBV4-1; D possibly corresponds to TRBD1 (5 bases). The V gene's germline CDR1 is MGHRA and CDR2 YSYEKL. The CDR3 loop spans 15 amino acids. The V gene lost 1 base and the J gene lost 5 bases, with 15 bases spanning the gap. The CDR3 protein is CASSQVGLGVNEQYF. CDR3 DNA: TGCGCCAGCAGCCAAGTGGGCCTAGGGGTAAACGAGCAGTACTTC.

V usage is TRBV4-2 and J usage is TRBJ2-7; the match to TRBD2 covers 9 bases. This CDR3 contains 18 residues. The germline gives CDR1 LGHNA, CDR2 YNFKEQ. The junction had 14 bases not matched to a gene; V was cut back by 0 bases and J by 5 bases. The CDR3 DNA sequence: TGTGCCAGCAGCCAAGATGGTTGGCGGGGGGGCCTTATAAACGAGCAGTACTTC. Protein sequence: CASSQDGWRGGLINEQYF.

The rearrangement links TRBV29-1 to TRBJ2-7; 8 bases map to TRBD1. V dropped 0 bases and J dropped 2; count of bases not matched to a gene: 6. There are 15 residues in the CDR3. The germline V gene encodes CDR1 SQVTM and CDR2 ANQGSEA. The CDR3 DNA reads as TGCAGCGTTGAAGACCCGACAGGGGAGCCCTACGAGCAGTACTTC. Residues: CSVEDPTGEPYEQYF.

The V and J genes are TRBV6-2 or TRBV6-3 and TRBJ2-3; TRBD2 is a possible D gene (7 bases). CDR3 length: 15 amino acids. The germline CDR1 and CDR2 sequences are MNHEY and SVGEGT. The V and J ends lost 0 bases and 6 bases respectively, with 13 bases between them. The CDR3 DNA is TGTGCCAGCAGTTACTCGGGGGGGGCCAGCGATACGCAGTATTTT. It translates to CASSYSGGASDTQYF.

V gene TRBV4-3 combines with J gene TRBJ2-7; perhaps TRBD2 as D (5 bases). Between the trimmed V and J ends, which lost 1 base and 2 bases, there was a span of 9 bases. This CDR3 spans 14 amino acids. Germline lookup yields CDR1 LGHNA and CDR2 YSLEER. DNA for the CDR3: TGCGCCAGCAGCCAAGTGCCGGGAACCTACGAGCAGTACTTC. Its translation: CASSQVPGTYEQYF.